The 16 T cell receptor beta chains below were found in one sample sequenced in a study of T cell responses to AZD1222 COVID-19 vaccine. Profiled with immunoSEQ multiplex PCR; TCRdb holds only in-frame clones, not every one. In the table there are around 100,000 clones, 80% to 85% of which are singletons. The sample was peripheral blood, taken on day 0 of AZD1222 vaccination. All receptors come from an adult in good health.

The sample holds one count of this clone. The gene calls are TRBV6-5 and TRBJ2-7; no clear D. The CDR3 loop spans 12 amino acids. Per the germline V gene, CDR1 is MNHEY and CDR2 is SVGAGI. V gave up 6 bases and J gave up 3 bases, with 9 bases separating them. The CDR3: CASSYRDYEQYF. The CDR3 coding sequence is TGTGCCAGCAGCTACAGAGACTACGAGCAGTACTTC.

This clone was seen a few times. In DNA form, the CDR3 reads TGTGCCAGCAGGAGGGGAGGGGGGCCGGACTCCTACGAGCAGTACTTC. Protein product: CASRRGGGPDSYEQYF. The chain joins TRBV2 to TRBJ2-7, with D maybe TRBD2 (7 bases). Germline V gives CDR1 SNHLY, CDR2 FYNNEI. Trimming removed 6 bases from V and 0 bases from J, with 18 bases in between. This CDR3 has 16 residues.

The chain employs TRBV14 and TRBJ1-1; no clear D. The V end lost 1 base, the J end lost 9 bases, and 9 bases lay between the germline ends. Germline V gives CDR1 SGHDN, CDR2 FVKESK. The CDR3 totals 12 residues. The CDR3 loop is CASSQGSEKAFF. As DNA, the CDR3 is TGTGCCAGCAGCCAAGGCTCGGAGAAAGCTTTCTTT.

The DNA of the CDR3 is TGTGCCAGCAACGCCGAGGGGGGCGATAGGGGGGAGCTGTTTTTT. Translated, it gives CASNAEGGDRGELFF. This rearrangement joins TRBV6-5 to TRBJ2-2, with D perhaps TRBD1 or TRBD2 (6 bases each). This CDR3 contains 15 residues. Germline values: CDR1 MNHEY, CDR2 SVGAGI. Trimming pared 7 bases from V and 8 bases from J, leaving 20 bases between.

This chain uses TRBV9 with TRBJ2-1, with TRBD2 matching over 9 bases. This CDR3 is built from 16 residues. J was trimmed by 7 bases and V by 4 bases; bases with no gene match: 12. The V gene's germline CDR1 is SGDLS and CDR2 YYNGEE. The CDR3 reads CASSPFGRGGQNEQFF. The CDR3 nucleotides read TGTGCCAGCAGCCCCTTTGGGCGGGGGGGCCAGAATGAGCAGTTCTTC.

V is TRBV19 and J is TRBJ2-2; 10 bases fit TRBD1. Germline V lookup: CDR1 LNHDA, CDR2 SQIVND (reference sequence). Trimming took 2 bases from V and 10 from J; bases not matched to a gene: 10. This CDR3 is 16 amino acids long. CDR3 loop: CASSIRSGTGAEELFF. CDR3 nucleotide sequence: TGTGCCAGTAGTATAAGGTCCGGGACAGGGGCCGAGGAGCTGTTTTTT.

The chain joins TRBV6-2 or TRBV6-3 to TRBJ2-7, with D maybe TRBD2 (6 bases). This CDR3 comprises 14 residues. V dropped 4 bases and J dropped 1 base, with 11 bases sitting between them. The germline V gene has CDR1 MNHEY and CDR2 SVGEGT. This CDR3 reads CASSLGGSSYEQYF. The DNA of the CDR3 is TGTGCCAGCAGTTTGGGGGGTTCATCCTACGAGCAGTACTTC.

The chain couples TRBV6-5 to TRBJ1-5; D is unclear. Trimming took 5 bases from V and 2 from J, leaving 7 bases between them. Germline loops: CDR1 MNHEY, CDR2 SVGAGI. CDR3 length: 13 amino acids. CDR3 in amino acids: CASSLTRNQPQHF. DNA of the CDR3: TGTGCCAGCAGTCTCACACGCAATCAGCCCCAGCATTTT.

The chain joins TRBV7-9 to TRBJ1-1; possible D gene TRBD1, 5 bases. V was shortened by 5 bases and J by 5 bases, with 12 bases between the two germline ends. The CDR3 contains 13 residues. Germline-derived CDR1 and CDR2 are SEHNR and FQNEAQ (reference sequence). CDR3 bases: TGTGCCAGCAGCCCCGGGGGGGGGACTGAAGCTTTCTTT. Translation gives CASSPGGGTEAFF.

This clone was counted a single time. This chain connects TRBV27 to TRBJ2-7; perhaps TRBD1 as D (7 bases). Germline V gene data show CDR1 as MNHEY and CDR2 as SMNVEV (reference sequence). Trimming left V 2 bases short and J 5 bases short, with 16 bases between. The CDR3 is made up of 15 amino acids. Written as DNA, the CDR3 is TGTGCCAGCAGTTTACGAGGAGGGGGCTTCGACGAGCAGTACTTC. Translation gives CASSLRGGGFDEQYF.

The chain is built from TRBV24-1 and TRBJ2-7; possibly TRBD1 for D (6 bases). V was shortened by 4 bases and J by 3 bases, with 18 bases between the two germline ends. This CDR3 is built from 16 residues. Germline V gene sequence: CDR1 KGHDR, CDR2 SFDVKD. For the CDR3, the DNA is TGTGCCACCAGTGACTCCGCGACAGGAGCCTACTACGAGCAGTACTTC. It yields the protein CATSDSATGAYYEQYF.

J is TRBJ1-5 and V is TRBV28; D remains unclear. The V end lost 8 bases, the J end lost 4 bases, and 12 bases lay between the germline ends. The CDR3 contains 13 residues. The V gene's germline CDR1 is MDHEN and CDR2 SYDVKM. This CDR3 reads CASGLWPNQPQHF. The CDR3 DNA reads TGTGCCAGCGGGCTGTGGCCTAATCAGCCCCAGCATTTT.

The chain uses TRBV28 and TRBJ1-5; perhaps TRBD1 as D (6 bases). Germline V CDR1 and CDR2: MDHEN, SYDVKM. The CDR3 spans 16 residues. Trimming took off 4 bases at V and 5 bases at J, with 18 bases between the two ends. CDR3 in amino acids: CASSSYPGQSDQPQHF. DNA for the CDR3: TGTGCCAGCAGTTCATACCCTGGACAGTCGGATCAGCCCCAGCATTTT.

The rearrangement uses TRBV9 and TRBJ2-1, with D possibly TRBD1 on 5 matching bases. V was clipped by 4 bases and J by 9 bases, with 23 bases between them. Germline V gene sequence: CDR1 SGDLS, CDR2 YYNGEE. This CDR3 contains 16 residues. CDR3 bases: TGTGCCAGCAGCCCCAATGGGGCCGGCCCCCTTGTTGAGCAGTTCTTC. Its translation: CASSPNGAGPLVEQFF.

The sample holds many counts of this clone. The chain carries TRBV7-9 and TRBJ1-2; 7 nucleotides agree with TRBD1. V trimming: 8 bases; J trimming: 2 bases; junction bases outside the gene matches: 23. This CDR3 comprises 19 residues. Germline V lookup: CDR1 SEHNR, CDR2 FQNEAQ (reference sequence). The CDR3 spells CASGQAGTDPLTANYGYTF. The CDR3 DNA reads as TGTGCCAGCGGTCAAGCCGGGACAGATCCTCTAACAGCAAACTATGGCTACACCTTC.

The CDR3 DNA reads as TGTGCCAGCAGCCCAAATAGCGGGAGGGAAATCGAGACCCAGTACTTC. It yields the protein CASSPNSGREIETQYF. This chain uses TRBV7-2 with TRBJ2-5; 11 bases fit TRBD2. Unmatched junction bases numbered 10, after V lost 5 bases and J lost 5 bases. The CDR3 has 16 residues. CDR1 is SGHTA, CDR2 FQGNSA, per germline.